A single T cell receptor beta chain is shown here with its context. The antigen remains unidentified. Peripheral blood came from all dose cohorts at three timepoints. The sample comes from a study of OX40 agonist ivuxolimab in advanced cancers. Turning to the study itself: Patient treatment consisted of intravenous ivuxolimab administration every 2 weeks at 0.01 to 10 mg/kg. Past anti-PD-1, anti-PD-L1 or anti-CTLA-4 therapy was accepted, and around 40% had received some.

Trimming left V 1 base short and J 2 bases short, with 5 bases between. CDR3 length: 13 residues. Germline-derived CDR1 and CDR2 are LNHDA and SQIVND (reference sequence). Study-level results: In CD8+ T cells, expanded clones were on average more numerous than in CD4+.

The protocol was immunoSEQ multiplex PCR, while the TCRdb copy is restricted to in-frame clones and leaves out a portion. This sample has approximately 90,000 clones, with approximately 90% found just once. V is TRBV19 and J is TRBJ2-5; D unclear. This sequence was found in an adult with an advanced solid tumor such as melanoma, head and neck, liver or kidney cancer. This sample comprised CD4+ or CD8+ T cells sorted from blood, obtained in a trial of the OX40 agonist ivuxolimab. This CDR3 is CASSIGRQETQYF. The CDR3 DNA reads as TGTGCCAGTAGTATAGGACGTCAAGAGACCCAGTACTTC.